The 14 T cell receptor beta chains reported below all come from one sample, sequenced in a study of blood T cell repertoires in COVID-19. Here immunoSEQ multiplex PCR was the method, and the copy in TCRdb shows in-frame clones only, minus some. The sample yields about 260,000 clones, around 86% seen once. The sample comprised peripheral blood. These receptors all come from a woman in her fifties or sixties with COVID-19, enrolled during active disease.

The chain combines TRBV25-1 with TRBJ2-3; TRBD2 matches 9 bases. V dropped 3 bases and J dropped 8; count of bases not matched to a gene: 9. This CDR3 spans 15 amino acids. Germline values: CDR1 MGHDK, CDR2 SYGVNS. The CDR3 spells CASSDRLAGLGTQYF. As DNA, the CDR3 is TGTGCCAGCAGTGACAGGCTAGCGGGGCTGGGTACGCAGTATTTT.

The chain combines TRBV24-1 with TRBJ2-1; possibly TRBD2 for D (6 bases). The CDR3 is 12 amino acids. The germline CDR1 and CDR2 sequences are KGHDR and SFDVKD. The germline V and J ends were trimmed by 12 bases and 9 bases, with 17 bases remaining between them. The DNA of the CDR3 is TGTGCCGCACAGCGGGCCGGGGGTGAGCAGTTCTTC. As protein: CAAQRAGGEQFF.

The chain is built from TRBV4-2 and TRBJ1-5, with D maybe TRBD1 (5 bases). From germline, CDR1 is LGHNA and CDR2 YNFKEQ. Trimming shortened V by 0 bases and J by 10 bases, and 10 bases separated the two germline ends. CDR3 length equals 13 residues. The CDR3: CASSQDQGFPQHF. The CDR3 bases are TGTGCCAGCAGCCAAGACCAGGGTTTCCCCCAGCATTTT.

J is TRBJ1-1 and V is TRBV11-3; tentative D call: TRBD1 (6 bases). Looked up from germline, CDR1 is SGHNT and CDR2 is YENEEA. The V and J ends lost 2 bases and 8 bases respectively, with 6 bases between them. This CDR3 is built from 11 residues. The chain's CDR3 is CASSLRGEAFF. The DNA for the CDR3 is TGTGCCAGCAGCTTAAGGGGGGAAGCTTTCTTT.

This chain joins TRBV6-2 or TRBV6-3 and TRBJ1-5; TRBD1 is a possible D gene (6 bases). V lost 2 bases and J 3 bases, leaving 11 bases between the germline ends. Germline CDR1 MNHEY, CDR2 SVGEGT. The CDR3 loop spans 15 amino acids. Here the CDR3 reads CASSYGGSYNQPQHF. The CDR3 DNA reads as TGTGCCAGCAGTTACGGGGGCAGCTACAATCAGCCCCAGCATTTT.

V usage is TRBV11-3 and J usage is TRBJ2-1; D is possibly TRBD1 (5 bases). This CDR3 has 19 amino acids. From germline, CDR1 is SGHNT and CDR2 YENEEA. V was clipped by 0 bases and J by 8 bases, with 26 bases between them. CDR3 DNA sequence: TGTGCCAGCAGCTTAGATCGTCAGGGCAGCATGCTACTTAGGCATGAGCAGTTCTTC. This codes for CASSLDRQGSMLLRHEQFF. Filled out from reference TRBV11-3 and TRBJ2-1, the complete variable domain reads EAGVVQSPRYKIIEKKQPVAFWCNPISGHNTLYWYLQNLGQGPELLIRYENEEAVDDSQLPKDRFSAERLKGVDSTLKIQPAELGDSAVYLCASSLDRQGSMLLRHEQFFGPGTRLTVL.

The V and J genes are TRBV29-1 and TRBJ2-1, with 12 bases fitting TRBD2. Trimming removed 7 bases from V and 3 bases from J; junction bases left unmatched: 7. The germline V gene encodes CDR1 SQVTM and CDR2 ANQGSEA. The CDR3 contains 15 residues. The CDR3, as DNA: TGCAGCGCTCCGGGGACTAGCGGGCGCTACAATGAGCAGTTCTTC. It yields the protein CSAPGTSGRYNEQFF.

This clone was seen only a few times. This sequence joins TRBV30 and TRBJ1-4; no firm D call. Germline loops: CDR1 GTSNPN, CDR2 SVGIG (reference sequence). This CDR3 comprises 14 residues. Trimming removed 4 bases from V and 3 bases from J, with 12 bases in between. CDR3 nucleotides: TGTGCCTGGAACACACAGAGATCTAATGAAAAACTGTTTTTT. It yields the protein CAWNTQRSNEKLFF. The entire variable domain, with the rest obtained from reference TRBV30 and TRBJ1-4, is as follows: SQTIHQWPATLVQPVGSPLSLECTVEGTSNPNLYWYRQAAGRGLQLLFYSVGIGQISSEVPQNLSASRPQDRQFILSSKKLLLSDSGFYLCAWNTQRSNEKLFFGSGTQLSVL.

The chain joins TRBV7-9 to TRBJ2-1; TRBD2 aligns across 8 bases. J was trimmed by 3 bases and V by 5 bases; bases with no gene match: 9. The CDR3 is 16 residues long. Germline-derived CDR1 and CDR2 are SEHNR and FQNEAQ (reference sequence). CDR3 sequence (DNA): TGTGCCAGCAGCCCCCAGCCGAGCGGGAGCTACAATGAGCAGTTCTTC. This sequence encodes CASSPQPSGSYNEQFF.

This clone was recorded once. At one of its ends the junction is not consistent with the germline gene, which may arise from a read error. The V gene is TRBV20-1, the J gene TRBJ2-4; a possible D gene is TRBD2 (6 bases). In germline, CDR1 is DFQATT, CDR2 SNEGSKA (reference sequence). This CDR3 spans 13 amino acids. CDR3 sequence (DNA): TGCAGTGCTAGTTCCGGGAGACCAAACGTTCAGTACTTC. Translating it yields CSASSGRPNVQYF.

The genes are TRBV18 and TRBJ2-3; D is possibly TRBD2 (6 bases). CDR1 is KGHSH and CDR2 is LQKENI in the germline V gene. The CDR3 loop spans 17 amino acids. V was shortened by 6 bases and J by 0 bases, with 19 bases between the two germline ends. The CDR3 nucleotides are TGTGCCAGCTCTCCCGCCGGCGGCGGGATGAGCACAGATACGCAGTATTTT. The encoded protein is CASSPAGGGMSTDTQYF. Looking up the rest from reference TRBV18 and TRBJ2-3 gives the full variable domain: NAGVMQNPRHLVRRRGQEARLRCSPMKGHSHVYWYRQLPEEGLKFMVYLQKENIIDESGMPKERFSAEFPKEGPSILRIQQVVRGDSAAYFCASSPAGGGMSTDTQYFGPGTRLTVL.

The V and J genes are TRBV2 and TRBJ1-5, with D maybe TRBD1 (5 bases). Per germline, CDR1 SNHLY and CDR2 FYNNEI. The CDR3 is 14 amino acids. The V end lost 4 bases, the J end lost 6 bases, and 13 bases lay between the germline ends. CDR3 loop: CASSGVRAGQPQHF. DNA for the CDR3: TGTGCCAGCAGTGGGGTCAGGGCTGGTCAGCCCCAGCATTTT.

The gene calls are TRBV7-9 and TRBJ1-1; unclear D gene. The germline V and J ends were trimmed by 5 bases and 1 base, with 11 bases remaining between them. Germline V gene lookup returns CDR1 SEHNR and CDR2 FQNEAQ (reference sequence). The CDR3 contains 14 residues. The CDR3 spells CASSPSTGNTEAFF. The CDR3, as DNA: TGTGCCAGCAGCCCTTCAACGGGGAACACTGAAGCTTTCTTT.

The V gene is TRBV20-1, the J gene TRBJ1-5, with D unresolved. The germline V gene encodes CDR1 DFQATT and CDR2 SNEGSKA (reference sequence). The CDR3 extends over 12 amino acids. Between the trimmed V and J ends, which lost 3 bases and 3 bases, there was a span of 6 bases. The CDR3 region has the DNA TGCAGTGCTAGTCTAAACAATCAGCCCCAGCATTTT. Translating it yields CSASLNNQPQHF.